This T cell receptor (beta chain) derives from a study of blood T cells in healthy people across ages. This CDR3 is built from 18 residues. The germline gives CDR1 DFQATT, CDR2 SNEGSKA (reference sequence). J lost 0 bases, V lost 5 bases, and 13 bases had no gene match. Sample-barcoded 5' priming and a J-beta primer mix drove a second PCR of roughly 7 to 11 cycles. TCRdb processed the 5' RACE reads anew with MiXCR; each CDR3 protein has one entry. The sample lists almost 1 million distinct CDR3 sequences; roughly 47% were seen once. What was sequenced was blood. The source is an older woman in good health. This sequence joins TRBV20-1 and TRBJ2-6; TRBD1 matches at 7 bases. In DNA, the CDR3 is TGCAGTGCTGCCAGAACAGGGGTCCCGAGCTCTGGGGCCAACGTCCTGACTTTC. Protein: CSAARTGVPSSGANVLTF.